These T cell receptor beta chains were read from a single sample in a study of tumor-infiltrating lymphocytes in primary liver carcinoma. TCRdb re-analysed the multiplex PCR reads in MiXCR, keeping a single row per CDR3 protein. Among tens of thousands of distinct CDR3 sequences listed, around 78% were seen once. The sequencing sample was made of liver tumor tissue from sampling region 5. The receptors originated from a man in his forties with primary liver carcinoma and hepatitis B virus infection. The conserved cysteine and the conserved F or W are not part of the CDR3 here. The order of the fields is V gene, D gene, J gene, clone size, CDR3 protein. The D gene is left open where the match is weak. Some rows mark clone size as missing; the rest say once, few, many or name a class of expanded clone.

V: TRBV29-1
D: .
J: TRBJ1-1
size: .
CDR3: NVEGQGLTGAF

V: TRBV5-1
D: TRBD2
J: TRBJ2-1
size: few
CDR3: ASSSLLAGAFCNEQF

V: TRBV5-6
D: TRBD1
J: TRBJ2-7
size: .
CDR3: ASSSRGHEQY

V: TRBV12-3/TRBV12-4
D: .
J: TRBJ2-2
size: .
CDR3: ASNPQLVGELF

V: TRBV10-3
D: TRBD1
J: TRBJ1-2
size: .
CDR3: AIDTGGSGDGYT

V: TRBV12-3/TRBV12-4
D: TRBD2
J: TRBJ2-3
size: .
CDR3: ASTLGGASGDTQY

V: TRBV6-1
D: TRBD1
J: TRBJ1-5
size: medium-sized
CDR3: ASSGPGGRTGGDQPQH

V: TRBV12-3/TRBV12-4
D: .
J: TRBJ2-3
size: .
CDR3: ACSFHSSGTDTQY

V: TRBV6-5
D: TRBD1
J: TRBJ2-1
size: .
CDR3: ANSGQVNNEQF

V: TRBV11-2
D: TRBD1
J: TRBJ2-7
size: .
CDR3: AGSFIQGAIHNEHY

V: TRBV11-2
D: .
J: TRBJ2-1
size: .
CDR3: ASSLEFLAGVNEQL

V: TRBV4-1
D: .
J: TRBJ1-1
size: .
CDR3: TSSQDCGGLEAF

V: TRBV4-1
D: TRBD2
J: TRBJ2-7
size: .
CDR3: ASSREWREMWYEHY

V: TRBV12-3/TRBV12-4
D: .
J: TRBJ2-5
size: .
CDR3: AGSLTVGETQY

V: TRBV10-3
D: TRBD2
J: TRBJ2-7
size: .
CDR3: PITKRSGLSGGFSYEQY

V: TRBV5-6
D: .
J: TRBJ2-7
size: .
CDR3: ASSSMASVTYEQY

V: TRBV7-9
D: TRBD2
J: TRBJ2-1
size: once
CDR3: ASSSLAGGSYNEQF

V: TRBV5-1
D: .
J: TRBJ2-7
size: .
CDR3: ASSLEGAYEQY

V: TRBV11-2
D: .
J: TRBJ2-7
size: .
CDR3: ASSLDVRGGSYEQY

V: TRBV10-3
D: .
J: TRBJ1-1
size: .
CDR3: AISGRAHVGTF

V: TRBV7-2
D: .
J: TRBJ2-1
size: few
CDR3: ASSLGVGPYNEQF

V: TRBV12-3/TRBV12-4
D: .
J: TRBJ2-1
size: once
CDR3: ASGLVVTHEKF

V: TRBV6-2/TRBV6-3
D: TRBD1
J: TRBJ1-5
size: .
CDR3: ASSQAGTVSNQPQH

V: TRBV7-9
D: TRBD2
J: TRBJ2-5
size: many
CDR3: ASSLLLAGLETQY

V: TRBV13
D: TRBD2
J: TRBJ2-7
size: .
CDR3: AGSLQLIGRTAYEQY

V: TRBV5-5
D: TRBD1
J: TRBJ1-2
size: .
CDR3: ANSLDPPHITGGGYGYT

V: TRBV4-3
D: .
J: TRBJ2-7
size: once
CDR3: VSSQDRETPCEQY

V: TRBV4-1
D: .
J: TRBJ1-1
size: .
CDR3: ASSRTRTENTEAF

V: TRBV7-9
D: .
J: TRBJ1-2
size: .
CDR3: ASSPEGRLSQYGGT

V: TRBV4-2
D: .
J: TRBJ2-3
size: .
CDR3: ASSQIPGGWRDTQY

V: TRBV6-2/TRBV6-3
D: .
J: TRBJ2-1
size: .
CDR3: ASIGSWYNEQF

V: TRBV28
D: TRBD2
J: TRBJ2-7
size: .
CDR3: ACSSGTRGYHEQY

V: TRBV5-5
D: .
J: TRBJ2-1
size: .
CDR3: ASIPGQCSYYEQF

V: TRBV4-3
D: TRBD2
J: TRBJ2-3
size: .
CDR3: ASSSSAGDMQH

V: TRBV11-2
D: .
J: TRBJ2-7
size: once
CDR3: ASNSDLGVIYERY

V: TRBV6-5
D: .
J: TRBJ2-1
size: .
CDR3: ASSGLGNNEQF

V: TRBV6-5
D: .
J: TRBJ1-1
size: .
CDR3: VSSYLRENEAF

V: TRBV4-2
D: TRBD2
J: TRBJ2-1
size: .
CDR3: PSSPGTGLAVEQF

V: TRBV5-5
D: .
J: TRBJ2-5
size: .
CDR3: ASRPQQGRETQY

V: TRBV29-1
D: .
J: TRBJ1-2
size: medium-sized
CDR3: SVEDQGGGYT

V: TRBV11-2
D: .
J: TRBJ2-2
size: .
CDR3: ASSLAGSNTGELL

V: TRBV5-6
D: .
J: TRBJ2-7
size: .
CDR3: GSSLASTYEQY

V: TRBV12-3/TRBV12-4
D: TRBD1
J: TRBJ1-2
size: .
CDR3: ASSLGTGSYGYT

V: TRBV5-6
D: .
J: TRBJ2-7
size: .
CDR3: TNSPGFGNIYEEY

V: TRBV6-6
D: .
J: TRBJ2-3
size: many
CDR3: ASSADFTDTQY

V: TRBV11-1
D: .
J: TRBJ1-1
size: .
CDR3: ASSRHANTEAF

V: TRBV28
D: .
J: TRBJ1-1
size: .
CDR3: ASSSGKGSTEAF

V: TRBV29-1
D: .
J: TRBJ2-1
size: many
CDR3: SVGPPSSSYNEQF

V: TRBV6-2/TRBV6-3
D: TRBD2
J: TRBJ2-3
size: .
CDR3: ASSFLRLAGAGVNTQY

V: TRBV5-1
D: .
J: TRBJ2-2
size: many
CDR3: ASSLGTTNTGELF

V: TRBV2
D: .
J: TRBJ1-2
size: many
CDR3: ASRRLVLGFGYT

V: TRBV14
D: .
J: TRBJ1-1
size: .
CDR3: ACSQDSRERSEAF

V: TRBV12-3/TRBV12-4
D: TRBD2
J: TRBJ2-1
size: .
CDR3: ASILAGASYNGQF